Described below is a single TCR beta chain sequence and its context. Its cognate antigen has yet to be identified. Qualities for individual bases were not recorded, and no much larger clone is one base off. V loses 3 bases, J loses 3 bases, and the germline ends lie 6 bases apart. CDR3 length: 13 amino acids, cysteine to phenylalanine. The retained sequence is limited to the CDR3, 39 bases, with the frame set at the first base. According to the germline V gene (reference sequence), CDR1 reads LNHDA and CDR2 reads SQIVND. The sample's time point label is to be understood as: cells obtained before transplantation from donor or recipient. CD3+CD4+ and CD3+CD8+ populations were FACS-sorted from unstimulated pre-transplant donor and recipient cells taken from spleen or lymph nodes. The data were taken from a study of graft-versus-host responses after intestinal transplantation (dated by TCRdb to the early 2020s). About the investigation overall: The transplants that recipients received were multivisceral, liver-intestinal, or isolated intestinal. Every recipient was given anti-thymocyte globulin induction, then maintenance tacrolimus and steroids for 3 to 4 years. After intestinal transplantation, graft-versus-host and host-versus-graft alloreactive T cell clones were followed in the graft, circulation and bone marrow using bulk TCR-beta CDR3 sequencing. To identify alloreactive clones, pre-transplant mixed lymphocyte reaction products were sequenced and then compared with unstimulated pre-transplant donor and recipient T cells. The cohort enrolled roughly 25 intestinal transplant recipients including one retransplant, and 3 patients lacking pretransplant specimens were excluded. A peak of at least 4% donor T cells among recipient peripheral blood mononuclear cells was the definition used for donor T cell macrochimerism. Instead of going to the commercial service, samples from a few later patients were sequenced in-house on an Illumina MiSeq and processed with MiXCR. General findings and caveats noted by the study authors: In the allografts of patients with donor T cell macrochimerism, GvH to HvG T cell clonal ratios were high. Conclusions were limited by the relatively low number and heterogeneity of intestinal transplant patients. Early after transplant, declines in HvG clones were associated with peak levels of circulating GvH clones. GvH clones turned up in recipient bone marrow, with some appearing earlier in ileal mucosa or blood, a pattern consistent with an intestinal mucosal origin.

Receptor amplification or capture employed the immunoSEQ multiplex PCR assay. In most patients, genomic DNA was isolated using the Qiagen DNeasy Blood and Tissue Kit and sent frozen to Adaptive Biotechnologies for TCR sequencing. For most patients, genomic DNA was subjected to high-throughput TCR-beta CDR3 sequencing by Adaptive Biotechnologies. The original pipeline was this. Adaptive's ImmunoSEQ software was the source of the TCR sequencing data for 18 patients, while a few other patients were processed with MiXCR and VDJtools. To correct CD4 versus CD8 sorting errors, any sequence found in both subsets at a frequency ratio below 5:1 was removed. CDR3 nucleotide sequences shared between donor and recipient were removed because the origin of such sequences could not be assigned. At least 2-fold expansion over unstimulated cells and a minimum CFSE-low frequency of 0.002% (template counts) or 0.001% (read counts) were required for clones to be classified as alloreactive. Mappable clones were those detected in sequenced pre-transplant spleen, lymph node, or MLR CFSE-low populations of the donor or recipient. Cumulative frequency of alloreactive clones was calculated as a percentage of all sequences weighted by copy number. TCRdb stores this immuneACCESS table with in-frame sequences only. Part of the clones is absent; in the studies checked, under half of the shortfall reflects unresolved V genes, and no reason is known for the rest. V and J calls and clone size are those listed in that table; D and trimming were worked out from the DNA. Counted in this sample were about 90,000 clones; roughly 91% of them appeared once. Of the sample, nearly 0.5% is held by the ten largest clones.

The clonotype originates from a human donor who received an intestinal transplant. The sample consisted of unstimulated CD8+ T cells sorted from spleen or lymph node cells, taken before intestinal transplant. This chain is built from TRBV19 and TRBJ2-1, with no confidently assigned D gene. The CDR3 protein sequence reads: CASSMFIYNEQFF. The sequence in DNA is TGTGCCAGTAGTATGTTCATCTACAATGAGCAGTTCTTC.